The clone carrying this TCR beta chain was counted ten times or more. Its antigen is still unknown. Every diagnosis used clinical symptoms, serum thyroxine and TRAb, thyroid ultrasound and orbital computed tomography. CDR3 size: 15 residues. Germline CDR1 and CDR2: SGHAT and FQNNGV. V was clipped by 0 bases and J by 9 bases; unmatched bases: 2. TCR beta CDR3 regions were amplified from RNA. An initial round of RT-PCR targeting the TCR CDR3 relied on the HTBI primer set. TCRdb fed the multiplex PCR reads into MiXCR, producing one record per CDR3 protein. The top ten clones hold approximately 48% of a sample with hundreds of thousands of distinct CDR3 sequences, about 20% of them seen once. This sample was taken from a study of T cells in Graves' hyperthyroidism and ophthalmopathy. Study findings and constraints: Separation of ophthalmopathy from stable hyperthyroidism was achieved by a 13 V-J model.

Sequenced sample: blood. The TCR comes from a man aged 35 to 55 with Graves' ophthalmopathy. The V call is TRBV11-2, the J call TRBJ2-1; 13 bases are shared with TRBD2. This CDR3 is CASSLEGLAGAEQFF. Here the CDR3 DNA reads TGTGCCAGCAGCTTAGAAGGACTAGCGGGAGCTGAGCAGTTCTTC.